This TCR beta chain was recovered during a study of blood T cell repertoires in COVID-19. V gave up 3 bases and J gave up 6 bases, with 13 bases separating them. The length of the CDR3 is 14 residues. CDR1 is KGHSH, CDR2 LQKENI, per germline. This clone was detected a few times. Libraries were prepared by immunoSEQ multiplex PCR; TCRdb keeps only in-frame clonotypes and omits some of them. The repertoire holds about 24,000 clones, with around 88% as singletons. The sequenced material came from peripheral blood. The chain carries TRBV18 and TRBJ2-3, with D possibly being TRBD2 (7 bases). The receptor's source is a human donor with acute or convalescent COVID-19. The donor label of this sample is uncertain. The CDR3 loop reads CASSPAGARDTQYF. The CDR3 DNA follows: TGTGCCAGCTCACCTGCGGGGGCGCGGGATACGCAGTATTTT.